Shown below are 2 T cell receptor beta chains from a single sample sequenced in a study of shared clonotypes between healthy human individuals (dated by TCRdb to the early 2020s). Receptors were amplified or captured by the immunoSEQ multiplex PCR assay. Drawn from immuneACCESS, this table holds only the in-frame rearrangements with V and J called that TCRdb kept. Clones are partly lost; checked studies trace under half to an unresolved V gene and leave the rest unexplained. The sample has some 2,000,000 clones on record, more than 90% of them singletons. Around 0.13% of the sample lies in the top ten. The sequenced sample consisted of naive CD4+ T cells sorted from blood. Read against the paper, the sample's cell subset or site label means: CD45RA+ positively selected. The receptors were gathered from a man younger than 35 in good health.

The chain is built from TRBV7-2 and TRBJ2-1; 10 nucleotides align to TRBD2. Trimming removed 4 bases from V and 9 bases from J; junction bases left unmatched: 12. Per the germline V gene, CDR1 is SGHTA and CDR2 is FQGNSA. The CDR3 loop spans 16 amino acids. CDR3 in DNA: TGTGCCAGCAGCTCACAGGGGCTAGCGGGGGTCGGTGAGCAGTTCTTC. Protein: CASSSQGLAGVGEQFF.

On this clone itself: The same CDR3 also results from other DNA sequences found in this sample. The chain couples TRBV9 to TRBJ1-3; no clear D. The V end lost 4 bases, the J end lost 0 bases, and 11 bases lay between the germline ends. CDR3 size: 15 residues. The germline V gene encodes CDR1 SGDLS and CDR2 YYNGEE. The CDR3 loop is CASSPRTSSGNTIYF. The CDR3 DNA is TGTGCCAGCAGCCCTCGGACGAGCTCTGGAAACACCATATATTTT.